Presented here are 10 T cell receptor beta chains from one specimen sequenced in a study of blood T cell repertoires in COVID-19. Clones were sequenced by immunoSEQ multiplex PCR, and TCRdb holds only the in-frame ones, with some missing. The repertoire holds 65,000 to 85,000 clones, with about 87% as singletons. Sequences were obtained from peripheral blood. These receptor sequences come from a human donor in a cohort sampled during active COVID-19.

The chain joins TRBV5-6 to TRBJ2-3; TRBD2 might be the D (5 bases). The V end lost 2 bases, the J end lost 0 bases, and 10 bases lay between the germline ends. The CDR3 is 15 residues long. Germline loops: CDR1 SGHDT, CDR2 YYEEEE. CDR3 sequence: CASSFRGSSTDTQYF. The DNA of the CDR3 is TGTGCCAGCAGCTTCCGGGGTTCTAGCACAGATACGCAGTATTTT.

This chain uses TRBV29-1 with TRBJ1-1; D is possibly TRBD1 (5 bases). This CDR3 is built from 13 residues. Trimming left V 4 bases short and J 0 bases short, with 9 bases between. CDR1 and CDR2 from the germline V gene are SQVTM and ANQGSEA. CDR3 sequence reads: CSVADILNTEAFF. DNA for the CDR3: TGCAGCGTTGCGGACATTCTGAACACTGAAGCTTTCTTT. Filled out from reference TRBV29-1 and TRBJ1-1, the complete variable domain reads SAVISQKPSRDICQRGTSLTIQCQVDSQVTMMFWYRQQPGQSLTLIATANQGSEATYESGFVIDKFPISRPNLTFSTLTVSNMSPEDSSIYLCSVADILNTEAFFGQGTRLTVV.

This rearrangement joins TRBV18 to TRBJ2-5; 8 bases are shared with TRBD2. The CDR3 contains 15 residues. CDR1 is KGHSH, CDR2 LQKENI, per germline. V lost 3 bases, J lost 5 bases, and 8 bases stayed unmatched. Here the CDR3 DNA reads TGTGCCAGCTCACCTGCGGGGGGTTTACGGGAGACCCAGTACTTC. Protein product: CASSPAGGLRETQYF.

The chain couples TRBV19 to TRBJ1-1; the match to TRBD1 covers 10 bases. Germline trimming cut 5 bases from V and 4 bases from J; bases unmatched to any gene: 10. The CDR3 contains 16 residues. Per germline, CDR1 LNHDA and CDR2 SQIVND (reference sequence). The CDR3 protein is CASSPRQGASVTEAFF. In DNA form, the CDR3 reads TGTGCCAGTAGTCCCCGACAGGGGGCGTCGGTCACTGAAGCTTTCTTT. Drawing the rest from reference TRBV19 and TRBJ1-1, the complete variable domain is DGGITQSPKYLFRKEGQNVTLSCEQNLNHDAMYWYRQDPGQGLRLIYYSQIVNDFQKGDIAEGYSVSREKKESFPLTVTSAQKNPTAFYLCASSPRQGASVTEAFFGQGTRLTVV.

The chain carries TRBV19 and TRBJ2-6; 7 nucleotides line up with TRBD1. Per the germline V gene, CDR1 is LNHDA and CDR2 is SQIVND (reference sequence). This CDR3 has 17 amino acids. The J segment lost 0 bases and the V segment lost 5 bases, leaving 7 bases of the junction unmatched. CDR3 in amino acids: CASSGDRIHSGANVLTF. The CDR3 DNA reads TGTGCCAGTAGTGGGGACAGAATCCACTCTGGGGCCAACGTCCTGACTTTC.

V is TRBV2 and J is TRBJ2-7, with TRBD1 matching 10 bases. Trimming cost V 8 bases and J 3 bases; bases outside gene matches: 7. Germline CDR1 and CDR2: SNHLY and FYNNEI. The length of the CDR3 is 14 residues. This CDR3 is CASWSGQGNYEQYF. DNA of the CDR3: TGTGCCAGCTGGTCGGGACAGGGGAACTACGAGCAGTACTTC.

With respect to this clone: A clone one base away is much larger, so this may be a read error. The sample holds other DNA sequences that translate to the same CDR3. V gene TRBV28 combines with J gene TRBJ1-6; D is ambiguous. CDR3 size: 16 residues. Germline CDR1 is MDHEN and CDR2 is SYDVKM. V was cut by 3 bases and J by 6 bases, with 15 bases left in between. CDR3 nucleotide sequence: TGTGCCAGCAGTTTTACGGGAGCCCCGGGTAATTCACCCCTCCACTTT. This codes for CASSFTGAPGNSPLHF.

The table lists this clone with a count of one. The chain has TRBV29-1 and TRBJ1-1; D is perhaps TRBD1 (6 bases). Trimming left V 7 bases short and J 4 bases short, with 13 bases between. The germline gives CDR1 SQVTM, CDR2 ANQGSEA. The CDR3 is 12 residues long. CDR3 DNA: TGCAGCGGGTGGGGGCCCGGCACTGAAGCTTTCTTT. The encoded protein is CSGWGPGTEAFF.

The rearrangement links TRBV24-1 to TRBJ2-3, with 7 bases matching TRBD1. CDR1 and CDR2 (germline): KGHDR, SFDVKD. V shed 7 bases and J 0 bases; nucleotides not matched to a gene: 6. CDR3 size: 15 residues. The CDR3 sequence is CATSTGTVSTDTQYF. CDR3 DNA sequence: TGTGCCACCAGCACCGGGACAGTTAGCACAGATACGCAGTATTTT.

This clone appeared a single time. The chain uses TRBV12-3 or TRBV12-4 and TRBJ2-6; no clear D gene. V was pared by 9 bases and J by 0 bases, with 6 bases between. The CDR3 is 13 residues long. The DNA for the CDR3 is TGTGCCAGTCACAACTCTGGGGCCAACGTCCTGACTTTC. This encodes CASHNSGANVLTF.